Included here is one TCR beta chain sequence, with context. This entry is derived from a study of control samples from healthy donors and cancer patients. The CDR3 runs 12 residues. Looked up from germline, CDR1 is KGHSY and CDR2 is FQNENV. V lost 4 bases and J 13 bases, leaving 11 bases between the germline ends. The method was immunoSEQ multiplex PCR; TCRdb's version includes in-frame clones alone and lacks a portion of them. The sample has more than 150,000 clones, about 93% seen once. Sequencing used blood. V and J are TRBV16 and TRBJ2-6; D unresolved. This receptor was identified in a man aged 50-59 years in good health. The CDR3 bases are TGTGCCAGCAGCCCAATAACGAGAGTCCTGACTTTC. This sequence encodes CASSPITRVLTF.